This T cell receptor (beta chain) comes out of a study of T cells in Graves' hyperthyroidism and ophthalmopathy. RNA transcripts gave rise to amplified TCR beta CDR3 regions. First-round RT-PCR with HTBI primers amplified the TCR CDR3 region. TCRdb used MiXCR to reprocess the multiplex PCR reads, holding one entry per CDR3 protein. The table includes 500,000 to 750,000 distinct CDR3 sequences, more than 45% detected once. In this sample, this clonotype turned up once. What it recognizes is unknown. Just one base apart from a much larger clone, this may be a read error. Here the CDR3 omits its conserved ending phenylalanine or tryptophan, so a read error is the likely source. Exclusions: uncontrolled infection, other autoimmune disease, pregnancy, lactation. V shed 3 bases and J shed 8 bases, with 13 bases lying between them. This CDR3 is built from 13 residues. Germline V gene data show CDR1 as SEHNR and CDR2 as FQNEAQ (reference sequence).

Findings and limits, study-wide: Blood shared most expanded thyroid clonotypes above 0.001.

The sequenced sample consisted of peripheral blood or thyroid tissue (not recorded which). The rearrangement uses TRBV7-9 and TRBJ1-2; D remains unclear. The source is a woman younger than 30 with Graves' hyperthyroidism. The CDR3 DNA reads TGTGCCAGCAGCTTGAACAGCCTCGGGGGCTACACCCTC. Encoded protein: CASSLNSLGGYTL.